What follows are 29 T cell receptor beta chains derived from one specimen sequenced in a study of blood T cell repertoires in COVID-19. Assay: immunoSEQ multiplex PCR; the TCRdb copy retains only in-frame clones and omits some. Of about 130,000 clones detected, around 89% appear once; the ten largest clones hold approximately 4.3%. The material sequenced was peripheral blood. The receptor set was obtained from a man in his sixties with COVID-19, enrolled during active disease.

The chain combines TRBV30 with TRBJ1-1; TRBD1 might be the D (6 bases). V gave up 0 bases and J gave up 3 bases, with 14 bases separating them. The CDR3 spans 15 residues. Germline CDR1 and CDR2: GTSNPN and SVGIG (reference sequence). The CDR3 sequence: CAWSVLTGGDTEAFF. The CDR3 DNA is TGTGCCTGGAGTGTGTTGACAGGTGGGGACACTGAAGCTTTCTTT. The full variable domain, in which reference TRBV30 and TRBJ1-1 provide the parts outside the CDR3, is SQTIHQWPATLVQPVGSPLSLECTVEGTSNPNLYWYRQAAGRGLQLLFYSVGIGQISSEVPQNLSASRPQDRQFILSSKKLLLSDSGFYLCAWSVLTGGDTEAFFGQGTRLTVV.

This chain joins TRBV9 and TRBJ2-7; D may be TRBD2 (5 bases). V dropped 3 bases and J dropped 5 bases, with 12 bases sitting between them. This CDR3 has 13 amino acids. CDR1 is SGDLS and CDR2 is YYNGEE in the germline V gene. CDR3 protein: CASSDGLKDEQYF. The CDR3 nucleotides are TGTGCCAGCAGCGACGGACTGAAGGACGAGCAGTACTTC.

This clone was detected once. The CDR3 sequence: CAGRTGGNTGELFF. The CDR3 DNA sequence: TGTGCCGGACGGACAGGAGGGAACACCGGGGAGCTGTTTTTT. V usage is TRBV6-5 and J usage is TRBJ2-2, with 7 bases identical to TRBD1. V lost 11 bases and J lost 1; bases outside the gene matches: 7. The CDR3 has 14 amino acids. The germline V gene has CDR1 MNHEY and CDR2 SVGAGI.

The chain carries TRBV7-9 and TRBJ2-7; no clear D. The CDR3 loop spans 14 amino acids. Looked up from germline, CDR1 is SEHNR and CDR2 is FQNEAQ (reference sequence). V lost 5 bases and J lost 3, with 14 bases in between. The chain's CDR3 is CASSPRARNYEQYF. CDR3 nucleotides: TGTGCCAGCAGCCCCCGCGCCAGGAACTACGAGCAGTACTTC.

The chain has TRBV27 and TRBJ1-1; 12 bases align to TRBD1. J lost 4 bases, V lost 2 bases, and 8 bases had no gene match. This CDR3 spans 17 amino acids. The V gene's germline CDR1 is MNHEY and CDR2 SMNVEV (reference sequence). The CDR3 DNA is TGTGCCAGCAGTTTACGGGGACAGGGGGCTATAAGCACTGAAGCTTTCTTT. Translating it yields CASSLRGQGAISTEAFF.

The J gene is TRBJ2-2, the V gene TRBV7-3, with TRBD2 matching 8 bases. Germline values: CDR1 SGHTA, CDR2 FQGTGA. The CDR3 covers 17 residues. The junction had 13 bases not matched to a gene; V was cut back by 5 bases and J by 5 bases. CDR3 region: CASSHGQGLGITGELFF. The CDR3 DNA reads TGTGCCAGCAGCCACGGGCAGGGACTAGGGATAACCGGGGAGCTGTTTTTT. The variable domain in full, with the rest retrieved from reference TRBV7-3 and TRBJ2-2, is GAGVSQTPSNKVTEKGKYVELRCDPISGHTALYWYRQSLGQGPEFLIYFQGTGAADDSGLPNDRFFAVRPEGSVSTLKIQRTERGDSAVYLCASSHGQGLGITGELFFGEGSRLTVL.

This clone has just one count. This rearrangement joins TRBV29-1 to TRBJ1-2; possible D gene TRBD1, 5 bases. The CDR3 consists of 11 residues. The germline V gene has CDR1 SQVTM and CDR2 ANQGSEA. V lost 5 bases and J 6 bases, leaving 10 bases between the germline ends. The chain's CDR3 is CSVYRSDGYTF. The CDR3 DNA reads TGCAGCGTTTACAGGTCGGATGGCTACACCTTC. Looking up the rest from reference TRBV29-1 and TRBJ1-2 gives the full variable domain: SAVISQKPSRDICQRGTSLTIQCQVDSQVTMMFWYRQQPGQSLTLIATANQGSEATYESGFVIDKFPISRPNLTFSTLTVSNMSPEDSSIYLCSVYRSDGYTFGSGTRLTVV.

This clone was seen more than once but under ten times. V usage is TRBV6-5 and J usage is TRBJ2-7; 9 bases agree with TRBD2. Trimming cost V 6 bases and J 3 bases; bases outside gene matches: 9. Germline loops: CDR1 MNHEY, CDR2 SVGAGI. The length of the CDR3 is 15 residues. The CDR3 sequence is CASRTSSGARYEQYF. The CDR3 region has the DNA TGTGCCAGCAGAACCTCTAGCGGGGCCCGCTACGAGCAGTACTTC.

The chain couples TRBV29-1 to TRBJ1-6, with D perhaps matching TRBD1 (5 bases). Trimming pared 4 bases from V and 5 bases from J, leaving 9 bases between. This CDR3 contains 13 residues. Germline loops: CDR1 SQVTM, CDR2 ANQGSEA. The CDR3 loop reads CSVGQSHNSPLHF. In DNA, the CDR3 is TGCAGCGTTGGACAGAGCCATAATTCACCCCTCCACTTT.

The chain carries TRBV28 and TRBJ2-7, with a tentative D call TRBD1 (6 bases). The V end lost 5 bases, the J end lost 9 bases, and 14 bases lay between the germline ends. CDR3 length equals 12 residues. Germline CDR1 and CDR2: MDHEN and SYDVKM. Here the CDR3 reads CASSVIQGSQYF. CDR3 nucleotides: TGTGCCAGCAGTGTGATACAGGGTTCGCAGTACTTC.

The chain is built from TRBV5-4 and TRBJ1-2, with D maybe TRBD1 (5 bases). The CDR3 length is 14 residues. Germline V CDR1 and CDR2: SGHNT, YYREEE (reference sequence). Between the trimmed V and J ends, which lost 5 bases and 5 bases, there was a span of 16 bases. Here the CDR3 reads CASSDRGGTYGYTF. DNA of the CDR3: TGTGCCAGCAGTGACCGGGGGGGGACGTATGGCTACACCTTC. Full variable domain (rest looked up from reference TRBV5-4 and TRBJ1-2): ETGVTQSPTHLIKTRGQQVTLRCSSQSGHNTVSWYQQALGQGPQFIFQYYREEENGRGNFPPRFSGLQFPNYSSELNVNALELDDSALYLCASSDRGGTYGYTFGSGTRLTVV.

This clone was detected only a few times. Here the CDR3 reads CATGRYSGANVLTF. The CDR3 nucleotides are TGTGCCACGGGTCGGTACTCTGGGGCCAACGTCCTGACTTTC. The rearrangement uses TRBV3-1 (or the pseudogene TRBV3-2) and TRBJ2-6; unclear D gene. Germline V gives CDR1 LGHDT, CDR2 YNNKEL (reference sequence). Trimming took 10 bases from V and 0 from J, leaving 10 bases between them. The length of the CDR3 is 14 residues.

This chain uses TRBV4-1 with TRBJ1-5, with 9 nucleotides matching TRBD1. CDR1 and CDR2 (germline): MGHRA, YSYEKL. CDR3 length equals 17 residues. After removal of 0 bases from V and 6 bases from J, the junction contained 9 bases not matched to a gene. The CDR3 DNA is TGCGCCAGCAGCCAAGAGGGACAGGGAGGGAAATTTCAGCCCCAGCATTTT. Its translation: CASSQEGQGGKFQPQHF.

In DNA, the CDR3 is TGTGCCAGTAAGAACGGCGGCCCCTATGAAAAACTGTTTTTT. Translation gives CASKNGGPYEKLFF. The chain employs TRBV19 and TRBJ1-4, with D unresolved. With 7 bases removed from V and 6 bases from J, the gap between germline ends came to 15 bases. CDR1 LNHDA and CDR2 SQIVND come from the germline V gene (reference sequence). The CDR3 covers 14 residues.

As to this clone: The sample holds other DNA sequences that translate to the same CDR3. The gene calls are TRBV11-3 and TRBJ2-2; D is perhaps TRBD1 (6 bases). Per germline, CDR1 SGHNT and CDR2 YENEEA. Trimming cost V 6 bases and J 2 bases, with 7 bases left between them. The CDR3 has 13 amino acids. This chain's CDR3 is CASRQGNTGELFF. In DNA form, the CDR3 reads TGTGCCAGCAGACAGGGTAACACCGGGGAGCTGTTTTTT.

CDR3 sequence reads: CASRPDRTGELFF. Here the CDR3 DNA reads TGTGCCAGCAGACCTGACAGGACCGGGGAGCTGTTTTTT. This chain joins TRBV6-2 or TRBV6-3 and TRBJ2-2; the D gene is possibly TRBD1 (6 bases). V shed 6 bases and J shed 5 bases, with 10 bases lying between them. Per the germline V gene, CDR1 is MNHEY and CDR2 is SVGEGT. The CDR3 sequence is 13 residues long.

This sequence joins TRBV6-4 and TRBJ1-1; D may be TRBD1 (6 bases). Germline CDR1 reads MRHNA; CDR2 reads SNTAGT. This CDR3 has 14 residues. The V end lost 8 bases, the J end lost 0 bases, and 13 bases lay between the germline ends. CDR3 nucleotides: TGTGCCAGCCGGGACACATCTATGAACACTGAAGCTTTCTTT. Translating gives CASRDTSMNTEAFF.

The chain recombines TRBV7-8 with TRBJ1-2; 10 bases are shared with TRBD1. Germline V lookup: CDR1 SGHVS, CDR2 FQNEAQ. The CDR3 is made up of 16 amino acids. J gave up 4 bases and V 1 base, and 6 bases lay outside the gene matches. The CDR3 DNA reads TGTGCCAGCAGCTTAGGGGGACAGGGGCTAGGCTATGGCTACACCTTC. It is translated as CASSLGGQGLGYGYTF.

V and J are TRBV19 and TRBJ2-2; D not resolved. CDR1 LNHDA and CDR2 SQIVND come from the germline V gene (reference sequence). The germline V and J ends were trimmed by 3 bases and 7 bases, with 9 bases remaining between them. The length of the CDR3 is 13 residues. CDR3 sequence (DNA): TGTGCCAGTAGTATCGGTCGAGACGGGGAGCTGTTTTTT. This translates into CASSIGRDGELFF.

The chain couples TRBV7-2 to TRBJ2-6, with D possibly matching TRBD2 (6 bases). The CDR3 is made up of 18 amino acids. Per germline, CDR1 SGHTA and CDR2 FQGNSA. V lost 5 bases, J lost 0 bases, and 17 bases lay in between. Here the CDR3 reads CASSPRGAGSSGANVLTF. The CDR3 DNA follows: TGTGCCAGCAGCCCCCGCGGGGCTGGGTCCTCTGGGGCCAACGTCCTGACTTTC.

The chain links TRBV19 to TRBJ1-5; 7 nucleotides agree with TRBD1. The CDR3 loop spans 15 amino acids. V was clipped by 7 bases and J by 2 bases; unmatched bases: 8. Germline assignment: CDR1 LNHDA and CDR2 SQIVND (reference sequence). The CDR3 is CASTQGGRGNQPQHF. The DNA for the CDR3 is TGTGCCAGTACCCAGGGGGGACGCGGCAATCAGCCCCAGCATTTT.

This clone was detected only a few times. The CDR3 region is CASSPSPDGYTF. In DNA form, the CDR3 reads TGTGCCAGCAGCCCCTCCCCCGATGGCTACACCTTC. The chain couples TRBV7-2 to TRBJ1-2, with D unclear. The germline V gene has CDR1 SGHTA and CDR2 FQGNSA. V lost 5 bases and J lost 6, with 10 bases in between. This CDR3 has 12 residues. The full variable domain, its missing parts supplied by reference TRBV7-2 and TRBJ1-2, is GAGVSQSPSNKVTEKGKDVELRCDPISGHTALYWYRQSLGQGLEFLIYFQGNSAPDKSGLPSDRFSAERTGGSVSTLTIQRTQQEDSAVYLCASSPSPDGYTFGSGTRLTVV.

V gene TRBV6-6 combines with J gene TRBJ2-1, with D unclear. Looked up from germline, CDR1 is MNHNY and CDR2 is SVGAGI (reference sequence). Trimming took 5 bases from V and 4 from J, leaving 15 bases between them. The CDR3 sequence is 15 residues long. The CDR3 nucleotides read TGTGCCAGCAGTCCTGAAATGAGTTCTTACAATGAGCAGTTCTTC. It yields the protein CASSPEMSSYNEQFF.

The V gene is TRBV4-1, the J gene TRBJ1-3; unclear D gene. V was trimmed by 1 base and J by 0 bases, leaving 13 bases between them. The germline CDR1 and CDR2 sequences are MGHRA and YSYEKL. CDR3 size: 17 residues. The CDR3 loop reads CASSQGMASGSGNTIYF. CDR3 sequence (DNA): TGCGCCAGCAGCCAAGGTATGGCCTCGGGCTCTGGAAACACCATATATTTT.

This clone was detected once. This chain connects TRBV12-1 to TRBJ2-4; the table's D gene call, TRBD1, was not cross checked with the DNA. TRBV12-1 is termed a pseudogene. The CDR3 loop spans 15 amino acids. The DNA for the CDR3 is TGTGCCAGCAGCTTTCCAGGGCAGGCCAAAAACATTCAGTACTTC. Translating it yields CASSFPGQAKNIQYF.

V gene TRBV11-3 combines with J gene TRBJ2-7; TRBD1 matches at 9 bases. The germline gives CDR1 SGHNT, CDR2 YENEEA. V shed 4 bases, J shed 7 bases, and the junction held 11 bases outside the gene matches. CDR3 size: 15 residues. CDR3 sequence: CASSSRRDRDGEQYF. The CDR3 nucleotides read TGTGCCAGCAGCTCCCGCCGGGACAGGGATGGAGAGCAGTACTTC.

V is TRBV5-1 and J is TRBJ1-2; the match to TRBD1 covers 9 bases. The CDR3 is 15 residues long. Germline V gene sequence: CDR1 SGHRS, CDR2 YFSETQ. V lost 4 bases, J lost 1 base, and 5 bases stayed unmatched. The CDR3 nucleotides are TGCGCCAGCAGCCCGACAGGGGGAGATAACTATGGCTACACCTTC. Translation gives CASSPTGGDNYGYTF.

The rearrangement links TRBV7-8 to TRBJ2-7; the match to TRBD2 covers 10 bases. V dropped 6 bases and J dropped 6; count of bases not matched to a gene: 11. There are 15 residues in the CDR3. Per the germline V gene, CDR1 is SGHVS and CDR2 is FQNEAQ. The CDR3 DNA reads as TGTGCCAGCAGTCATGTGACTAGCGGGTACCGCGAGCAGTACTTC. Protein: CASSHVTSGYREQYF.

The chain recombines TRBV19 with TRBJ2-2; D not resolved. The germline gives CDR1 LNHDA, CDR2 SQIVND (reference sequence). The length of the CDR3 is 12 residues. The V and J ends lost 1 base and 7 bases respectively, with 4 bases between them. The CDR3 is CASSIAVGELFF. In nucleotides, the CDR3 is TGTGCCAGTAGTATAGCCGTCGGGGAGCTGTTTTTT.